The rows below give T cell receptor beta chains drawn from one sample of a study of blood T cell repertoires in COVID-19. Produced via immunoSEQ multiplex PCR; TCRdb's table is partial and in-frame only. The table includes approximately 240,000 clones, approximately 90% detected once. The sequenced sample was peripheral blood. The source is a woman in her 40s who had recovered from COVID-19. Both conserved end residues are part of each CDR3. Fields, in order: D gene, V gene, J gene, clone size, CDR3 protein, CDR3 DNA. The D gene is left open where the match is weak. Only part of the rows carry a size: once, few, many, or a class if the clone is expanded.

D gene: NA
V gene: TRBV19
J gene: TRBJ1-6
clone size: NA
CDR3 protein: CASSIGRTGVYNSPLHF
CDR3 DNA: TGTGCCAGTAGTATAGGCCGGACGGGAGTCTATAATTCACCCCTCCACTTT

D gene: NA
V gene: TRBV19
J gene: TRBJ1-5
clone size: once
CDR3 protein: CASGRRGRNQPQHF
CDR3 DNA: TGTGCCAGTGGGCGGCGGGGGCGTAATCAGCCCCAGCATTTT

D gene: NA
V gene: TRBV5-1
J gene: TRBJ2-4
clone size: NA
CDR3 protein: CASSTDQGLSIQYF
CDR3 DNA: TGCGCCAGCAGCACTGACCAGGGCTTGAGCATTCAGTACTTC

D gene: TRBD1
V gene: TRBV28
J gene: TRBJ2-7
clone size: NA
CDR3 protein: CASSPPPGTGGLYEQYF
CDR3 DNA: TGTGCCAGCAGTCCCCCCCCTGGGACAGGGGGGTTATACGAGCAGTACTTC

D gene: NA
V gene: TRBV14
J gene: TRBJ1-2
clone size: NA
CDR3 protein: CASSHLGGAGYTF
CDR3 DNA: TGTGCCAGCAGCCACCTCGGGGGAGCTGGCTACACCTTC

D gene: TRBD1
V gene: TRBV6-2/TRBV6-3
J gene: TRBJ1-5
clone size: NA
CDR3 protein: CASSRHTTGGNQPQHF
CDR3 DNA: TGTGCCAGCAGCCGCCACACGACAGGGGGCAATCAGCCCCAGCATTTT

D gene: NA
V gene: TRBV3-1/TRBV3-2
J gene: TRBJ2-3
clone size: NA
CDR3 protein: CASSQAKKEQARSDTQYF
CDR3 DNA: TGTGCCAGCAGCCAAGCTAAAAAGGAACAGGCCAGGTCAGATACGCAGTATTTT

D gene: NA
V gene: TRBV19
J gene: TRBJ2-1
clone size: once
CDR3 protein: CASSSKPLAAEQFF
CDR3 DNA: TGTGCCAGTAGTTCGAAACCTCTAGCCGCTGAGCAGTTCTTC

D gene: NA
V gene: TRBV11-2
J gene: TRBJ1-3
clone size: NA
CDR3 protein: CASSSRTSGPSGNTIYF
CDR3 DNA: TGTGCCAGCAGCTCTAGGACAAGCGGGCCCTCTGGAAACACCATATATTTT

D gene: TRBD1
V gene: TRBV19
J gene: TRBJ2-5
clone size: NA
CDR3 protein: CASSTGGQGIETQYF
CDR3 DNA: TGTGCCAGTAGTACCGGGGGACAGGGAATTGAGACCCAGTACTTC

D gene: TRBD2
V gene: TRBV29-1
J gene: TRBJ2-7
clone size: NA
CDR3 protein: CSVEGLAGVDSEQYF
CDR3 DNA: TGCAGCGTCGAGGGACTAGCGGGAGTGGATTCGGAGCAGTACTTC

D gene: TRBD1
V gene: TRBV6-5
J gene: TRBJ1-2
clone size: NA
CDR3 protein: CASSKTGENYGYTF
CDR3 DNA: TGTGCCAGCAGTAAGACAGGGGAGAACTATGGCTACACCTTC

D gene: NA
V gene: TRBV3-1/TRBV3-2
J gene: TRBJ1-6
clone size: few
CDR3 protein: CASGTAYNSPLHF
CDR3 DNA: TGTGCCAGCGGCACAGCCTATAATTCACCCCTCCACTTT

D gene: NA
V gene: TRBV5-1
J gene: TRBJ2-1
clone size: NA
CDR3 protein: CASNIGDMEQFF
CDR3 DNA: TGCGCCAGCAATATAGGGGATATGGAGCAGTTCTTC

D gene: NA
V gene: TRBV7-2
J gene: TRBJ2-2
clone size: NA
CDR3 protein: CASSNDWNTGELFF
CDR3 DNA: TGTGCCAGCAGCAATGACTGGAACACCGGGGAGCTGTTTTTT

D gene: TRBD1
V gene: TRBV5-1
J gene: TRBJ2-2
clone size: once
CDR3 protein: CASRGQGLAGELFF
CDR3 DNA: TGCGCCAGCAGGGGACAGGGCCTTGCCGGGGAGCTGTTTTTT

D gene: TRBD2
V gene: TRBV6-6
J gene: TRBJ2-3
clone size: NA
CDR3 protein: CASSQRTSGSADTQYF
CDR3 DNA: TGTGCCAGCAGTCAACGGACTAGCGGGAGCGCAGATACGCAGTATTTT

D gene: NA
V gene: TRBV24-1
J gene: TRBJ1-2
clone size: NA
CDR3 protein: CATSDTGRLYGYTF
CDR3 DNA: TGTGCCACCAGTGACACAGGGCGCCTCTATGGCTACACCTTC

D gene: TRBD1
V gene: TRBV7-2
J gene: TRBJ1-3
clone size: NA
CDR3 protein: CASSLGQGAPGNTIYF
CDR3 DNA: TGTGCCAGCAGCCTAGGACAGGGGGCGCCAGGAAACACCATATATTTT

D gene: TRBD2
V gene: TRBV7-2
J gene: TRBJ2-7
clone size: once
CDR3 protein: CASSLVGGELSYEQYF
CDR3 DNA: TGTGCCAGCAGCTTAGTTGGGGGGGAGCTCTCCTACGAGCAGTACTTC

D gene: TRBD2
V gene: TRBV6-5
J gene: TRBJ2-3
clone size: NA
CDR3 protein: CASTRSGATDTQYF
CDR3 DNA: TGTGCCAGCACCCGTAGCGGGGCCACAGATACGCAGTATTTT

D gene: TRBD1
V gene: TRBV5-4
J gene: TRBJ1-3
clone size: NA
CDR3 protein: CASSQRDRQNTIYF
CDR3 DNA: TGTGCCAGCAGTCAGCGGGACAGGCAAAACACCATATATTTT

D gene: NA
V gene: TRBV24-1
J gene: TRBJ2-1
clone size: NA
CDR3 protein: CATSVHGTYNEQFF
CDR3 DNA: TGTGCCACCAGTGTCCACGGGACCTACAATGAGCAGTTCTTC

D gene: TRBD1
V gene: TRBV24-1
J gene: TRBJ1-5
clone size: NA
CDR3 protein: CATRGQGLNQPQHF
CDR3 DNA: TGTGCCACCAGGGGACAGGGGCTCAATCAGCCCCAGCATTTT

D gene: TRBD2
V gene: TRBV30
J gene: TRBJ2-1
clone size: NA
CDR3 protein: CAWRLIGVAGGQGSGEQFF
CDR3 DNA: TGTGCCTGGAGGTTAATAGGGGTAGCGGGAGGGCAAGGTAGTGGTGAGCAGTTCTTC